This T cell receptor (beta chain) appears in the sequencing data of a study of identical twins' blood T cells. General study results and limits: Each donor's most abundant TCRbeta clonotypes shared more CDR3 sequences with her twin than unrelated donors. Even for out-of-frame TCRbeta, twins reportedly shared V gene usage much more than unrelated donors.

Using its own MiXCR run on the 5' RACE reads, TCRdb lists one record per CDR3 protein. The data show roughly 380,000 distinct CDR3 sequences, roughly 31% seen once. V lost 6 bases and J lost 4, with 12 bases in between. Per germline, CDR1 DFQATT and CDR2 SNEGSKA (reference sequence). The CDR3 loop spans 12 amino acids. About this clonotype itself: Antigen: not known.

The chain combines TRBV20-1 with TRBJ1-2; D not certain. Sequencing input: PBMCs. The source of this sequence is a woman aged 18-49 years in good health. This CDR3 reads CSASGQIYGYTF. CDR3 DNA: TGCAGTGCCTCGGGCCAGATCTATGGCTACACCTTC.